These T cell receptor beta chains were read from a single sample in a study of regulatory T cells in long-lasting Graves disease. TCRdb called the multiplex PCR reads again in MiXCR, with one record for every CDR3 protein. In the table there are a few hundred thousand distinct CDR3 sequences, about 13% of which are singletons. This sample also appeared in a second study, on T cells in Graves' hyperthyroidism and ophthalmopathy.

Sample: peripheral blood mononuclear cells (PBMCs), taken at new diagnosis, from a patient treated with antithyroid drugs. These receptors were collected from a man in his thirties or forties with Graves disease. Both conserved end residues are part of each CDR3. The D gene is left open where the match is weak. Only some rows state a clone size, as once, few, many or a class for expanded clones.

size	V	J	D	DNA	CDR3
few	TRBV4-2	TRBJ2-2	TRBD2	TGTGCCAGCAGCCAAGAATCGGGAGGGACCGGGGAGCTGTTTTTT	CASSQESGGTGELFF
.	TRBV9	TRBJ2-3	.	TGTGCCAGCAGCGTAGCTATGGTAGATACGCAGTATTTT	CASSVAMVDTQYF
many	TRBV10-3	TRBJ2-7	.	TGTGCCATCAGTGAGTCTTCGGACAGTTACGAGCAGTACTTC	CAISESSDSYEQYF
.	TRBV19	TRBJ1-4	.	TGTGCCACCACACGCACAGGGTCGAGTGAAAAACTGTTTTTT	CATTRTGSSEKLFF
few	TRBV29-1	TRBJ1-1	TRBD1	TGCAGCGTTGAAACAGGGGGCGTAAACACTGAAGCTTTCTTT	CSVETGGVNTEAFF
.	TRBV5-6	TRBJ1-1	.	TGTGCCAGCAGCTTACCAGGCACGAACACTGAAGCTTTCTTT	CASSLPGTNTEAFF
few	TRBV28	TRBJ1-2	.	TGTGCCAGCAGTGACCGGGACACCCCCTATGGCTACACCTTC	CASSDRDTPYGYTF
few	TRBV11-2	TRBJ2-7	.	TGTGCCAGCAGCTTAGAGCAGGGTCGGGCCTACGAGCAGTACTTC	CASSLEQGRAYEQYF
once	TRBV14	TRBJ2-5	.	TGTGCCAGCAGCAAGATTACCGGACTTCAAGAGAACCAGTACTTC	CASSKITGLQENQYF
many	TRBV10-3	TRBJ2-3	.	TGTGCCATCAGTTTGCAAGCTTACGCAGATACGCAGTATTTT	CAISLQAYADTQYF
.	TRBV6-1	TRBJ1-2	.	TGTGCCAGCGTACGTGCCAGGGTAAAGTATGGCTACACCTTC	CASVRARVKYGYTF
many	TRBV19	TRBJ1-1	.	TGTGCCAGTAGTATGGTTGGGGCTCCGAACACTGAAGCTTTCTTT	CASSMVGAPNTEAFF
few	TRBV25-1	TRBJ2-6	.	TGTGCCAGCAGTTGGCCTTTCTCTGGGGCCAACGTCCTGACTTTC	CASSWPFSGANVLTF
.	TRBV27	TRBJ2-3	.	TGTGCCAGCAGTGGCCGGAGGATTCCAGATACGCAGTATTTT	CASSGRRIPDTQYF
.	TRBV2	TRBJ2-1	TRBD2	TGTGCCAGCAGTGCCCGACTAGCGGGAGGGGACCCCTACAATGAGCAGTTCTTC	CASSARLAGGDPYNEQFF
many	TRBV12-5	TRBJ1-1	TRBD1	TGTGCTAGTGGGGACAGGGGAGGCACTGAAGCTTTCTTT	CASGDRGGTEAFF
many	TRBV20-1	TRBJ1-2	.	TGCAGTGCTAGAGAGGCGGGTGGCTACACCTTC	CSAREAGGYTF
few	TRBV6-1	TRBJ2-7	TRBD2	TGTGCCAGCACCCCGGGACTAGCCGGCGAGCAGTACTTC	CASTPGLAGEQYF
.	TRBV5-1	TRBJ1-4	.	TGTGCCAGCAAACTCGGAACAGGGAACGAAAAACTGTTTTTT	CASKLGTGNEKLFF
few	TRBV5-1	TRBJ2-3	TRBD2	TGCGCCAGCAGCTTACCCCGGGACAGTCGGCTAGCGGGAGCAGATACGCAGTATTTT	CASSLPRDSRLAGADTQYF
many	TRBV2	TRBJ2-1	.	TGTGCCAGCCCCCTAGTCGGGGGTTCCTACAATGAGCAGTTCTTC	CASPLVGGSYNEQFF
many	TRBV11-1	TRBJ2-7	.	TGTGCCAGCAGCGCGTTTGACGGTAGCTCCTACGAGCAGTACTTC	CASSAFDGSSYEQYF
.	TRBV10-2	TRBJ1-5	.	TGCGCCAGCGTAGGAGGAATCAATCAGCCCCAGCATTTT	CASVGGINQPQHF
few	TRBV18	TRBJ2-5	.	TGTGCCAGCTCACAGAGGGCAGAAGAGACCCAGTACTTC	CASSQRAEETQYF
many	TRBV3-1	TRBJ2-3	.	TGTGCCAGCAGCCAAGATTTTATGTCCACGCAGTATTTT	CASSQDFMSTQYF
.	TRBV19	TRBJ2-1	.	TGTGCCAGTAGTGTTCAGGGTTACAATGAGCAGTTCTTC	CASSVQGYNEQFF
many	TRBV20-1	TRBJ2-2	.	TGCAGTGCTAGAAGTGGCACCGGGGAGCTGTTTTTT	CSARSGTGELFF
many	TRBV27	TRBJ2-3	TRBD2	TGTGCCAGCAGTTCCGCGGGAGCTGGCACAGATACGCAGTATTTT	CASSSAGAGTDTQYF